This TCR beta chain came from a study of beta chain features in type 1 diabetes. Whole-study results and caveats: When Type 1 diabetes patients were examined, their TCRB CDR3s proved moderately but significantly shorter in all four CD4+ subsets.

The whole isolated RNA underwent reverse transcription, so sequencing captured expressed TCRB transcripts. Sequencing used immunoSEQ multiplex PCR; TCRdb keeps in-frame clones, though not all of them. The sample has approximately 70,000 clones, roughly half seen once. This clone was detected only a few times. Its antigen is not known. This CDR3 region has 13 residues. V shed 7 bases and J 5 bases; nucleotides not matched to a gene: 7. CDR1 and CDR2 from the germline V gene are MNHEY and SVGAGI. Sequenced: central memory CD4+ T cells from blood. The J gene is TRBJ2-5, the V gene TRBV6-5; 7 bases are a match to TRBD2. The clonotype originates from a man in his thirties or forties with type 1 diabetes. The CDR3 loop reads CASKSGGDETQYF. The DNA of the CDR3 is TGTGCCAGCAAATCGGGGGGTGATGAGACCCAGTACTTC.